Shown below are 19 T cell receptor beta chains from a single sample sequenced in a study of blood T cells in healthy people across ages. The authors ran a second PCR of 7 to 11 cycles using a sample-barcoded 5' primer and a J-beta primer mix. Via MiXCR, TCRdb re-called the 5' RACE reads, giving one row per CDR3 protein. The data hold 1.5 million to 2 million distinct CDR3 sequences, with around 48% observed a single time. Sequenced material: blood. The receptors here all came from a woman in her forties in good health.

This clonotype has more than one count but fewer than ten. CDR3 in DNA: TGCAGTGCTAGAGGGGCTAGCGGGGGCTCGGATACGCAGTATTTT. Encoded protein: CSARGASGGSDTQYF. This sequence joins TRBV20-1 and TRBJ2-3, with 10 nucleotides matching TRBD2. V dropped 1 base and J dropped 6; count of bases not matched to a gene: 7. The CDR3 length is 15 residues. CDR1 DFQATT and CDR2 SNEGSKA come from the germline V gene (reference sequence).

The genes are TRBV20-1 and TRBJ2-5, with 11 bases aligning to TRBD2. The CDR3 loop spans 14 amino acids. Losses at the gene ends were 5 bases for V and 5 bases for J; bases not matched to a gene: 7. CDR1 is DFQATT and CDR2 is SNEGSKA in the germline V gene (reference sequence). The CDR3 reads CSAVSGGAGETQYF. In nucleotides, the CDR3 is TGCAGTGCTGTTAGCGGGGGGGCCGGGGAGACCCAGTACTTC.

This CDR3 reads CASSPPSDETQYF. As DNA, the CDR3 is TGTGCCAGCAGCCCCCCGAGCGACGAGACCCAGTACTTC. The gene calls are TRBV7-2 and TRBJ2-5; D unclear. Germline V gives CDR1 SGHTA, CDR2 FQGNSA. The CDR3 sequence is 13 residues long. Trimming took off 5 bases at V and 5 bases at J, with 12 bases between the two ends.

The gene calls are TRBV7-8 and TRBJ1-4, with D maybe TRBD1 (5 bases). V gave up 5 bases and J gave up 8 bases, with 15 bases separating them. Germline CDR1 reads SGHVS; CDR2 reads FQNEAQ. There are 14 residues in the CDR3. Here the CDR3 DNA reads TGTGCCAGCAGCCAGACAGAGGGCTCGGAAAAACTGTTTTTT. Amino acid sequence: CASSQTEGSEKLFF.

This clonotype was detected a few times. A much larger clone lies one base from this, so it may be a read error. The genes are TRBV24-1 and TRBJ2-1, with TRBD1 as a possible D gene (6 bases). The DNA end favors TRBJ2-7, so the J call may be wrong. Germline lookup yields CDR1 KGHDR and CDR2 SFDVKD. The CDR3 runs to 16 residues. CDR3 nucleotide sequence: TGTGCCACCAGTGATCCACAGGGAAGCTCCTACAATGAGCAGTACTTC. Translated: CATSDPQGSSYNEQYF.

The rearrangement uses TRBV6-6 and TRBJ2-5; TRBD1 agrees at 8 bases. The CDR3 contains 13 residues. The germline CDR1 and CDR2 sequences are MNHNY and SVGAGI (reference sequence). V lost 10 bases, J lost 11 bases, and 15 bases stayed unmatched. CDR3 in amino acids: CATQGARSHGQYF. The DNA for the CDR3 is TGTGCCACGCAGGGGGCGAGGTCCCACGGGCAGTACTTC.

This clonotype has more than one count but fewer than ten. The CDR3 DNA sequence: TGCAGCGGTAGCGGTAGCTCCTACAATGAGCAGTTCTTC. It codes for CSGSGSSYNEQFF. The V and J genes are TRBV29-1 and TRBJ2-1, with D perhaps matching TRBD2 (6 bases). Deletions cut 7 bases from V and 0 bases from J, with 10 bases between. Germline-derived CDR1 and CDR2 are SQVTM and ANQGSEA. The CDR3 is 13 residues long.

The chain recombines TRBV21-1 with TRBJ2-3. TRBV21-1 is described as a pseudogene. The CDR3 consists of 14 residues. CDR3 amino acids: CASSIDTSTDTQYF. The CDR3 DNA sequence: TGTGCCAGCAGCATAGATACTAGCACAGATACGCAGTATTTT.

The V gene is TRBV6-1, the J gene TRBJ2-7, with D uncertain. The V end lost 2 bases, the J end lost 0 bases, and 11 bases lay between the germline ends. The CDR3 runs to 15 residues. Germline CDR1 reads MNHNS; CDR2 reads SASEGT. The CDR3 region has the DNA TGTGCCAGCAGTGAACGGACCCCCAGCTCCTACGAGCAGTACTTC. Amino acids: CASSERTPSSYEQYF.

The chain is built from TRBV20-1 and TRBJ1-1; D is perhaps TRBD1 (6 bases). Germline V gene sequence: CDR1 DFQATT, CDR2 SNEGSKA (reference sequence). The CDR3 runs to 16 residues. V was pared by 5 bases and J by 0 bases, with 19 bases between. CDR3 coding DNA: TGCAGTGCTGCGGACAGCAACAAAAAAATGAACACTGAAGCTTTCTTT. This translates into CSAADSNKKMNTEAFF.

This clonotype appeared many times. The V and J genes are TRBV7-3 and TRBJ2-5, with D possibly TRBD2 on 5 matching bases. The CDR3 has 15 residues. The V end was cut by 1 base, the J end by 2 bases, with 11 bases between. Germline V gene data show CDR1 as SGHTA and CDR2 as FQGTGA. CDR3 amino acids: CASSLNPPGQETQYF. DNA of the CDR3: TGTGCCAGCAGCTTAAATCCCCCGGGGCAAGAGACCCAGTACTTC.

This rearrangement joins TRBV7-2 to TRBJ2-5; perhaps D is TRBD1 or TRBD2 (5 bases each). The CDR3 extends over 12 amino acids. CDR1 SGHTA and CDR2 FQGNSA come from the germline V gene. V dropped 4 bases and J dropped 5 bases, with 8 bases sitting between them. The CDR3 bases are TGTGCCAGCAGCTGGGGGTATGAGACCCAGTACTTC. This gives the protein CASSWGYETQYF.

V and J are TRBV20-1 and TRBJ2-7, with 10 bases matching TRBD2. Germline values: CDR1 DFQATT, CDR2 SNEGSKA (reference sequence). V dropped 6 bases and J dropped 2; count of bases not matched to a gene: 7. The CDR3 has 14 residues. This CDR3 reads CSAKVAGGPYEQYF. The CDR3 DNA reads TGCAGTGCAAAAGTAGCGGGGGGTCCCTACGAGCAGTACTTC.

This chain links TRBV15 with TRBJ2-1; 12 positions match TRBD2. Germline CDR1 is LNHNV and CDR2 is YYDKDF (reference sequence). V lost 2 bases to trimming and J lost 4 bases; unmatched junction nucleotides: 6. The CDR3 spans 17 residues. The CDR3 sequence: CATSRFETSGGYNEQFF. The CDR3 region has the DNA TGTGCCACCAGCAGATTCGAGACTAGCGGGGGATACAATGAGCAGTTCTTC. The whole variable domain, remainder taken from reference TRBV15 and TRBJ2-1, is DAMVIQNPRYQVTQFGKPVTLSCSQTLNHNVMYWYQQKSSQAPKLLFHYYDKDFNNEADTPDNFQSRRPNTSFCFLDIRSPGLGDTAMYLCATSRFETSGGYNEQFFGPGTRLTVL.

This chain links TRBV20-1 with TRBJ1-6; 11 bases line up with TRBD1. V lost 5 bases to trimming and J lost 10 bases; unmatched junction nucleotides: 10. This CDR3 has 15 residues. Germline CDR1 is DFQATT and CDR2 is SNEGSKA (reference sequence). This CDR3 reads CSAETGTGGFSPLHF. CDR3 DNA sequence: TGCAGTGCTGAAACTGGGACAGGGGGATTCTCACCCCTCCACTTT.

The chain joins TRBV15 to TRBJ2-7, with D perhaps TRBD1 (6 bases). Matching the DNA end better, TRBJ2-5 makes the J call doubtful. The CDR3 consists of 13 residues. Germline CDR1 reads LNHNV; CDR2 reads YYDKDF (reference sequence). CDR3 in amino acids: CATSPRTERTQYF. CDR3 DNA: TGTGCCACCAGCCCGAGGACAGAACGGACCCAGTACTTC.

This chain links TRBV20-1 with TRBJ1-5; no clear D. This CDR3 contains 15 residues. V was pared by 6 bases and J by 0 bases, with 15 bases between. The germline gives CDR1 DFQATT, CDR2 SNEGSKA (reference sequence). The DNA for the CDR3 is TGCAGTGCGAGGCCTAGAGATTATAGCAATCAGCCCCAGCATTTT. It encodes CSARPRDYSNQPQHF.

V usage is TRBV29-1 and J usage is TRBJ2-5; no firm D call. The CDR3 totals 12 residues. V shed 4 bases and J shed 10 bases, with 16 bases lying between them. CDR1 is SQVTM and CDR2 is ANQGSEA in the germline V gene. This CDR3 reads CSVAGSLGIQYF. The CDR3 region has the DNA TGCAGCGTTGCCGGCTCACTGGGAATCCAGTACTTC.

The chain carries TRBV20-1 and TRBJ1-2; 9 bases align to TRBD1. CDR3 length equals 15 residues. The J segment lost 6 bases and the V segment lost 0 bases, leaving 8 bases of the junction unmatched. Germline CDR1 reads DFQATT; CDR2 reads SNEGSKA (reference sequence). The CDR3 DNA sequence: TGCAGTGCTAGAGAAGGATCGGGACAGGGCCATGGCTACACCTTC. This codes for CSAREGSGQGHGYTF.